A single sample is the source of the 32 T cell receptor beta chains below, sequenced in a study of cytomegalovirus exposure and HLA in healthy donors. The PCR employed 60 Vbeta primers together with 13 Jbeta primers. Repertoires were generated with immunoSEQ multiplex PCR, while TCRdb's copy carries only in-frame clones and drops some. The sample contains about 120,000 clones, about 81% of which appear only once. Material: PBMCs. All receptors come from a woman in her 40s in good health and CMV-seropositive.

The J gene is TRBJ1-6, the V gene TRBV14, with D perhaps TRBD1 (6 bases). Trimming removed 0 bases from V and 9 bases from J, with 12 bases in between. CDR3 length: 15 residues. The germline V gene has CDR1 SGHDN and CDR2 FVKESK. In DNA, the CDR3 is TGTGCCAGCAGCCAAGACACAGGGCGACGTTCACCCCTCCACTTT. Translation gives CASSQDTGRRSPLHF.

The V gene is TRBV5-1, the J gene TRBJ2-7; maybe TRBD2 (5 bases). The CDR3 contains 14 residues. Germline V CDR1 and CDR2: SGHRS, YFSETQ. Trimming shortened V by 4 bases and J by 0 bases, and 11 bases separated the two germline ends. The CDR3 nucleotides read TGCGCCAGCAGCCCCGAAGGACTCTCCTACGAGCAGTACTTC. It is translated as CASSPEGLSYEQYF.

The CDR3 DNA follows: TGTGCCAGCCTCGGGACAGAGTCCTACGAGCAGTACTTC. It codes for CASLGTESYEQYF. The chain carries TRBV6-1 and TRBJ2-7, with 7 bases matching TRBD1. V was pared by 8 bases and J by 1 base, with 5 bases of the junction left unmatched. Germline V gene data show CDR1 as MNHNS and CDR2 as SASEGT. The CDR3 contains 13 residues.

This clone was recorded once. The chain carries TRBV18 and TRBJ1-5, with TRBD1 matching 10 bases. The CDR3 covers 16 residues. J was trimmed by 0 bases and V by 6 bases; bases with no gene match: 5. Per the germline V gene, CDR1 is KGHSH and CDR2 is LQKENI. The CDR3 sequence: CASSSRQGASNQPQHF. The CDR3 bases are TGTGCCAGCTCGTCGAGACAGGGGGCTAGCAATCAGCCCCAGCATTTT.

The V and J genes are TRBV6-5 and TRBJ2-1; a possible D gene is TRBD1 (6 bases). Per germline, CDR1 MNHEY and CDR2 SVGAGI. This CDR3 is 16 amino acids long. The V end lost 2 bases, the J end lost 4 bases, and 15 bases lay between the germline ends. Here the CDR3 DNA reads TGTGCCAGCAGTTACCCGGCCGGGACAAATTACAATGAGCAGTTCTTC. It specifies CASSYPAGTNYNEQFF.

This sequence joins TRBV6-5 and TRBJ1-3; D ambiguous. CDR1 is MNHEY, CDR2 SVGAGI, per germline. This CDR3 has 14 amino acids. V was cut by 5 bases and J by 0 bases, with 8 bases left in between. CDR3 sequence reads: CASSRGISGNTIYF. The CDR3 bases are TGTGCCAGCAGTCGCGGGATCTCTGGAAACACCATATATTTT.

This clone was detected a few times. The chain is built from TRBV19 and TRBJ1-1, with 7 nucleotides matching TRBD1. V lost 3 bases to trimming and J lost 6 bases; unmatched junction nucleotides: 4. The length of the CDR3 is 13 residues. Germline loops: CDR1 LNHDA, CDR2 SQIVND (reference sequence). The CDR3 sequence: CASSIDRAAEAFF. CDR3 sequence (DNA): TGTGCCAGTAGTATCGACAGGGCTGCTGAAGCTTTCTTT.

This clone was counted a few times. The chain recombines TRBV30 with TRBJ1-3; TRBD1 agrees at 9 bases. This CDR3 contains 16 residues. Germline CDR1 is GTSNPN and CDR2 is SVGIG (reference sequence). Trimming at V came to 3 bases and at J to 4 bases, leaving 10 bases not matched to a gene. The CDR3, as DNA: TGTGCCTGGAGCTTCTTGACAGGGGGTACCGGAAACACCATATATTTT. It is translated as CAWSFLTGGTGNTIYF.

J is TRBJ2-1 and V is TRBV2; 7 nucleotides line up with TRBD2. Germline CDR1 and CDR2: SNHLY and FYNNEI. With V trimmed by 7 bases and J by 9 bases, 6 bases remained unmatched. This CDR3 has 12 amino acids. For the CDR3, the DNA is TGTGCCAGCACCGGGAGGAGCGGTGAGCAGTTCTTC. Translation gives CASTGRSGEQFF.

This chain connects TRBV11-1 to TRBJ1-1; TRBD1 is a possible D gene (6 bases). The CDR3 has 15 amino acids. V shed 7 bases and J shed 4 bases, with 19 bases lying between them. CDR1 SGHAT and CDR2 FQDESV come from the germline V gene (reference sequence). This CDR3 reads CASTPGVEVGTEAFF. CDR3 sequence (DNA): TGTGCCAGCACCCCAGGGGTGGAGGTAGGCACTGAAGCTTTCTTT.

The J gene is TRBJ2-6, the V gene TRBV30; possibly TRBD2 for D (6 bases). V was shortened by 4 bases and J by 0 bases, with 19 bases between the two germline ends. This CDR3 has 18 residues. The germline CDR1 and CDR2 sequences are GTSNPN and SVGIG (reference sequence). CDR3: CAWNPVGTAGSGANVLTF. The DNA of the CDR3 is TGTGCCTGGAATCCTGTGGGGACTGCCGGCTCTGGGGCCAACGTCCTGACTTTC. Full variable domain (missing parts from reference TRBV30 and TRBJ2-6): SQTIHQWPATLVQPVGSPLSLECTVEGTSNPNLYWYRQAAGRGLQLLFYSVGIGQISSEVPQNLSASRPQDRQFILSSKKLLLSDSGFYLCAWNPVGTAGSGANVLTFGAGSRLTVL.

The chain is built from TRBV7-9 and TRBJ2-2, with 9 bases fitting TRBD2. Germline loops: CDR1 SEHNR, CDR2 FQNEAQ (reference sequence). The CDR3 contains 18 residues. Germline trimming cut 5 bases from V and 1 base from J; bases unmatched to any gene: 11. In DNA form, the CDR3 reads TGTGCCAGCAGCGCCGGACTAGCGTCCCCCGTGAACACCGGGGAGCTGTTTTTT. It encodes CASSAGLASPVNTGELFF.

The gene calls are TRBV6-5 and TRBJ2-1, with unresolved D. Germline CDR1 MNHEY, CDR2 SVGAGI. The CDR3 loop spans 11 amino acids. Trimming took 6 bases from V and 4 from J, leaving 4 bases between them. CDR3 amino acids: CASSQYNEQFF. In DNA, the CDR3 is TGTGCCAGCAGCCAGTACAATGAGCAGTTCTTC.

The V gene is TRBV29-1, the J gene TRBJ1-1, with D maybe TRBD1 (5 bases). The CDR3 covers 13 residues. Per the germline V gene, CDR1 is SQVTM and CDR2 is ANQGSEA. The V gene lost 6 bases and the J gene lost 7 bases, with 18 bases spanning the gap. The DNA for the CDR3 is TGCAGCGTGACTGGGCGGGGGAAGAATGAAGCTTTCTTT. Translated, it gives CSVTGRGKNEAFF.

This chain's CDR3 is CASSLATGENTEAFF. Here the CDR3 DNA reads TGTGCCAGCAGCTTGGCGACAGGAGAGAACACTGAAGCTTTCTTT. This sequence joins TRBV5-4 and TRBJ1-1; weak D call: TRBD1 (6 bases). Germline loops: CDR1 SGHNT, CDR2 YYREEE (reference sequence). Trimming left V 0 bases short and J 1 base short, with 10 bases between. CDR3 size: 15 residues.

This clone was detected only once. The CDR3 loop reads CASSFGDREEPRATF. The CDR3 DNA is TGCGCCAGCAGCTTTGGCGACAGGGAAGAGCCCCGGGCCACCTTC. The J gene is TRBJ1-2, the V gene TRBV5-1; 7 nucleotides line up with TRBD1. The CDR3 runs 15 residues. Germline trimming cut 2 bases from V and 13 bases from J; bases unmatched to any gene: 17. Germline assignment: CDR1 SGHRS and CDR2 YFSETQ.

The V and J genes are TRBV10-3 and TRBJ1-5; D unclear. The CDR3 loop spans 16 amino acids. Per germline, CDR1 ENHRY and CDR2 SYGVKD. The germline V and J ends were trimmed by 0 bases and 0 bases, with 9 bases remaining between them. The CDR3 sequence is CAISESAGNSNQPQHF. The CDR3 coding sequence is TGTGCCATCAGTGAGTCGGCGGGGAATAGCAATCAGCCCCAGCATTTT.

This rearrangement joins TRBV27 to TRBJ1-2; D might be TRBD1 (5 bases). Germline values: CDR1 MNHEY, CDR2 SMNVEV (reference sequence). The germline V and J ends were trimmed by 6 bases and 3 bases, with 17 bases remaining between them. CDR3 length: 15 residues. In DNA, the CDR3 is TGTGCCAGCAGGCCTGACGCAGGGAATTACTATGGCTACACCTTC. The encoded protein is CASRPDAGNYYGYTF.

The chain uses TRBV30 and TRBJ2-7, with 8 bases matching TRBD1. Trimming at V came to 3 bases and at J to 7 bases, leaving 8 bases not matched to a gene. CDR1 and CDR2 from the germline V gene are GTSNPN and SVGIG (reference sequence). The CDR3 spans 13 residues. CDR3 loop: CAWSRTGPLEQYF. CDR3 nucleotides: TGTGCCTGGAGCCGGACAGGGCCACTGGAGCAGTACTTC.

This clone turned up a few times. CDR3 coding DNA: TGTGCCGGGGGGTTTGGGACCGCCTCCTACGAGCAGTACTTC. Its translation is CAGGFGTASYEQYF. V gene TRBV27 combines with J gene TRBJ2-7, with TRBD2 as a possible D gene (6 bases). Trimming shortened V by 11 bases and J by 0 bases, and 17 bases separated the two germline ends. This CDR3 contains 14 residues. The germline CDR1 and CDR2 sequences are MNHEY and SMNVEV (reference sequence).

The rearrangement uses TRBV25-1 and TRBJ1-2; D gene uncertain. CDR1 MGHDK and CDR2 SYGVNS come from the germline V gene. V dropped 7 bases and J dropped 4 bases, with 10 bases sitting between them. The CDR3 extends over 12 amino acids. CDR3 nucleotide sequence: TGTGCCAGCATGGAACAGATCTATGGCTACACCTTC. It is translated as CASMEQIYGYTF.

The rearrangement joins TRBV27 to TRBJ1-2; D gene ambiguous. V lost 0 bases and J lost 0, with 8 bases in between. The length of the CDR3 is 15 residues. CDR1 MNHEY and CDR2 SMNVEV come from the germline V gene (reference sequence). CDR3 bases: TGTGCCAGCAGTTTATCTCGGGAGACTAACTATGGCTACACCTTC. It codes for CASSLSRETNYGYTF.

The V call is TRBV6-6, the J call TRBJ2-7; the D gene is possibly TRBD2 (5 bases). The germline V gene has CDR1 MNHNY and CDR2 SVGAGI (reference sequence). V was shortened by 4 bases and J by 1 base, with 14 bases between the two germline ends. CDR3 length equals 15 residues. The CDR3 DNA is TGTGCCAGCAGTTCCGCTTCAAGCGGATCCTACGAGCAGTACTTC. Amino acids: CASSSASSGSYEQYF.

The chain carries TRBV19 and TRBJ1-5; D gene uncertain. V lost 8 bases, J lost 3 bases, and 11 bases lay in between. Germline-derived CDR1 and CDR2 are LNHDA and SQIVND (reference sequence). The CDR3 totals 13 residues. The CDR3 protein is CASLGGFNQPQHF. The CDR3 nucleotides are TGTGCCAGTCTAGGAGGCTTCAATCAGCCCCAGCATTTT.

In DNA form, the CDR3 reads TGTGCCAGCCAGGGGGCCGGGGAGCTGTTTTTT. Protein sequence: CASQGAGELFF. V usage is TRBV27 and J usage is TRBJ2-2; 7 bases agree with TRBD1. With 8 bases clipped from V and 6 bases from J, the junction kept 0 bases outside the gene matches. The germline V gene has CDR1 MNHEY and CDR2 SMNVEV (reference sequence). This CDR3 comprises 11 residues.

This clone has just one count. This chain connects TRBV29-1 to TRBJ1-5, with TRBD1 matching over 7 bases. Germline V gene data show CDR1 as SQVTM and CDR2 as ANQGSEA. The CDR3 runs 14 residues. J was trimmed by 2 bases and V by 5 bases; bases with no gene match: 6. The CDR3 loop is CSVRSGGGNQPQHF. Written as DNA, the CDR3 is TGCAGCGTTCGTTCAGGGGGAGGCAATCAGCCCCAGCATTTT. Filled out from reference TRBV29-1 and TRBJ1-5, the complete variable domain reads SAVISQKPSRDICQRGTSLTIQCQVDSQVTMMFWYRQQPGQSLTLIATANQGSEATYESGFVIDKFPISRPNLTFSTLTVSNMSPEDSSIYLCSVRSGGGNQPQHFGDGTRLSIL.

The rearrangement uses TRBV9 and TRBJ1-2; D not certain. This CDR3 has 16 residues. From germline, CDR1 is SGDLS and CDR2 YYNGEE. Trimming stripped 0 bases from V and 0 bases from J, with 12 bases between. CDR3 nucleotide sequence: TGTGCCAGCAGCGTAGATTGGAGGAGGGCTAACTATGGCTACACCTTC. Its protein is CASSVDWRRANYGYTF.

The chain is built from TRBV4-3 and TRBJ1-5; D possibly corresponds to TRBD1 (5 bases). CDR1 and CDR2 from the germline V gene are LGHNA and YSLEER. CDR3 length: 16 amino acids. Trimming stripped 0 bases from V and 1 base from J, with 10 bases between. The CDR3, as DNA: TGCGCCAGCAGCCAAGATATCCGGACAAGCAATCAGCCCCAGCATTTT. It is translated as CASSQDIRTSNQPQHF.

V and J are TRBV7-2 and TRBJ2-2; 7 positions match TRBD1. Germline V gives CDR1 SGHTA, CDR2 FQGNSA. The V and J ends lost 3 bases and 10 bases, in that order; junction bases with no gene match: 8. CDR3 length: 14 amino acids. Here the CDR3 DNA reads TGTGCCAGCAGCTTTGACAGGGTTAACGAGGAGCTGTTTTTT. Its protein product is CASSFDRVNEELFF.

The chain combines TRBV5-6 with TRBJ1-6; 9 bases agree with TRBD1. The CDR3 has 15 amino acids. V trimming: 4 bases; J trimming: 9 bases; junction bases outside the gene matches: 8. In germline, CDR1 is SGHDT, CDR2 YYEEEE. CDR3 bases: TGTGCCAGCAGCCTACTGGGACAGGGAGTTTCACCCCTCCACTTT. Protein product: CASSLLGQGVSPLHF.

This chain uses TRBV11-3 with TRBJ2-3, with a possible D match to TRBD2 (5 bases). With 3 bases removed from V and 2 bases from J, the gap between germline ends came to 12 bases. This CDR3 spans 15 amino acids. Germline V gene data show CDR1 as SGHNT and CDR2 as YENEEA. DNA for the CDR3: TGTGCCAGCAGCTTTACGGGGTCGTCCACAGATACGCAGTATTTT. It translates to CASSFTGSSTDTQYF.

The chain is built from TRBV7-9 and TRBJ2-5; TRBD1 agrees at 7 bases. The J call may be faulty, since TRBJ2-7 better matches the DNA end. Germline-derived CDR1 and CDR2 are SEHNR and FQNEAQ (reference sequence). CDR3 length: 15 residues. This CDR3 reads CASSPRQGSTYEQYF. Written as DNA, the CDR3 is TGTGCCAGCAGCCCGCGACAGGGATCAACCTACGAGCAGTACTTC.